The 14 T cell receptor beta chains reported below all come from one sample, sequenced in a study of cytomegalovirus exposure and HLA in healthy donors. It was with 60 Vbeta and 13 Jbeta primers that the PCR ran. Data came from immunoSEQ multiplex PCR; TCRdb stores just in-frame clones and leaves some out. This table has just over 150,000 clones, approximately 76% appearing once. The sequenced sample was PBMCs. These receptors were obtained from a female donor in good health and CMV-seronegative.

This chain uses TRBV4-2 with TRBJ1-6; maybe TRBD1 (5 bases). Trimming pared 2 bases from V and 5 bases from J, leaving 10 bases between. From germline, CDR1 is LGHNA and CDR2 YNFKEQ. CDR3 size: 15 residues. CDR3 sequence (DNA): TGTGCCAGCAGCCAAATGGGGGGGAATAATTCACCCCTCCACTTT. Its translation: CASSQMGGNNSPLHF.

The genes are TRBV5-6 and TRBJ2-7; D may be TRBD2 (6 bases). Trimming took off 4 bases at V and 7 bases at J, with 18 bases between the two ends. Germline V gene data show CDR1 as SGHDT and CDR2 as YYEEEE. This CDR3 has 14 residues. CDR3 in DNA: TGTGCCAGCAGCCCCGTCGGGAGTTTAGGAGAGCAGTACTTC. It encodes CASSPVGSLGEQYF.

This clone was observed a few times. The rearrangement joins TRBV6-1 to TRBJ1-6, with D unresolved. Deletions cut 2 bases from V and 0 bases from J, with 11 bases between. Germline V gene data show CDR1 as MNHNS and CDR2 as SASEGT. The CDR3 covers 17 residues. The CDR3 sequence is CASSETLASSYNSPLHF. As DNA, the CDR3 is TGTGCCAGCAGTGAAACCCTGGCCAGCTCCTATAATTCACCCCTCCACTTT.

The chain joins TRBV30 to TRBJ1-2, with D possibly being TRBD1 (5 bases). The CDR3 is made up of 13 amino acids. Per the germline V gene, CDR1 is GTSNPN and CDR2 is SVGIG (reference sequence). Trimming took off 4 bases at V and 2 bases at J, with 11 bases between the two ends. CDR3 region: CAWMEGRNYGYTF. CDR3 sequence (DNA): TGTGCCTGGATGGAGGGGCGAAACTATGGCTACACCTTC.

The V call is TRBV4-1, the J call TRBJ2-1, with 9 bases fitting TRBD2. Germline V gene data show CDR1 as MGHRA and CDR2 as YSYEKL. Trimming cost V 4 bases and J 1 base; bases outside gene matches: 8. The CDR3 length is 17 residues. This CDR3 reads CASSPERTSESYNEQFF. CDR3 in DNA: TGCGCCAGCAGCCCAGAGAGGACTAGCGAGTCCTACAATGAGCAGTTCTTC.

The genes are TRBV2 and TRBJ1-1, with TRBD1 matching over 7 bases. This CDR3 is 12 amino acids long. From germline, CDR1 is SNHLY and CDR2 FYNNEI. The J segment lost 5 bases and the V segment lost 8 bases, leaving 5 bases of the junction unmatched. The CDR3 nucleotides are TGTGCCAGCCGACAGGGAGAGACTGAAGCTTTCTTT. Residues: CASRQGETEAFF.

The sample holds a few counts of this clone. The chain recombines TRBV7-9 with TRBJ1-4; D gene unclear. Trimming stripped 4 bases from V and 7 bases from J, with 13 bases between. CDR1 SEHNR and CDR2 FQNEAQ come from the germline V gene (reference sequence). CDR3 length: 14 amino acids. The CDR3 DNA reads as TGTGCCAGCAGCTCAAGCAATATCGGTGAAAAACTGTTTTTT. It translates to CASSSSNIGEKLFF.

V and J are TRBV5-1 and TRBJ2-6, with D tentatively TRBD2 (7 bases). CDR1 is SGHRS and CDR2 is YFSETQ in the germline V gene. The CDR3 runs 17 residues. V shed 3 bases and J shed 4 bases, with 17 bases lying between them. In DNA, the CDR3 is TGCGCCAGCAGCTCTACTCGGGGGGCGAACGGGGCCAACGTCCTGACTTTC. Translation: CASSSTRGANGANVLTF.

The rearrangement joins TRBV10-1 to TRBJ2-1; no clear D. Germline V gives CDR1 WNHNN, CDR2 SYGVQD (reference sequence). The CDR3 sequence is 11 residues long. The germline V and J ends were trimmed by 3 bases and 9 bases, with 6 bases remaining between them. CDR3 loop: CASSELSEQFF. The CDR3 nucleotides read TGCGCCAGCAGTGAATTGAGTGAGCAGTTCTTC.

The V and J genes are TRBV10-3 and TRBJ2-7; 10 nucleotides align to TRBD1. The germline V gene encodes CDR1 ENHRY and CDR2 SYGVKD. V lost 6 bases and J lost 4; bases outside the gene matches: 6. The CDR3 is 14 residues long. The CDR3 sequence is CAISLDRGPYEQYF. In DNA, the CDR3 is TGTGCCATCAGCCTTGACAGGGGGCCTTACGAGCAGTACTTC.

This chain uses TRBV6-4 with TRBJ2-3, with 9 bases aligning to TRBD1. Germline CDR1 MRHNA, CDR2 SNTAGT. The CDR3 length is 14 residues. V trimming: 6 bases; J trimming: 8 bases; junction bases outside the gene matches: 9. CDR3 sequence (DNA): TGTGCCAGCAGGCCGGGACAGGGTCAGGGTACGCAGTATTTT. Its translation: CASRPGQGQGTQYF.

The CDR3 loop is CASSPGTGSYEQYF. The CDR3 region has the DNA TGTGCCAGCAGCCCCGGGACAGGCTCCTACGAGCAGTACTTC. The chain is built from TRBV7-3 and TRBJ2-7, with 8 bases fitting TRBD1. This CDR3 is built from 14 residues. Germline lookup yields CDR1 SGHTA and CDR2 FQGTGA. Trimming cost V 5 bases and J 0 bases; bases outside gene matches: 3.

The J gene is TRBJ2-1, the V gene TRBV2, with TRBD2 matching 10 bases. This CDR3 has 14 residues. With V trimmed by 5 bases and J by 9 bases, 7 bases remained unmatched. Germline V CDR1 and CDR2: SNHLY, FYNNEI. The CDR3: CASSSSGRSGEQFF. The CDR3 DNA follows: TGTGCCAGCAGTAGTAGCGGGAGGAGTGGTGAGCAGTTCTTC.

This clone is a singleton in its sample. This chain joins TRBV27 and TRBJ2-7; D perhaps matches TRBD2 (6 bases). Germline V gene lookup returns CDR1 MNHEY and CDR2 SMNVEV (reference sequence). V lost 3 bases and J 9 bases, leaving 12 bases between the germline ends. CDR3 length equals 12 residues. In nucleotides, the CDR3 is TGTGCCAGCAGTTTCCTTAAGGGAGGGCAGTACTTC. It yields the protein CASSFLKGGQYF.